This T cell receptor beta chain was identified during a study of T cells in Graves' hyperthyroidism and ophthalmopathy. The CDR3 sequence is 14 residues long. Germline CDR1 and CDR2: SGHTA and FQGNSA. V trimming: 4 bases; J trimming: 4 bases; junction bases outside the gene matches: 7. Regarding the study as a whole: Ophthalmopathy was predicted by the model a median of roughly 6 months ahead of onset.

Note on this clonotype: As yet, its antigen is unknown.

Stable Graves' hyperthyroidism meant no ophthalmopathy progression within 18 months. Patients aged 18 to 65 had newly diagnosed hyperthyroidism that had lasted under 2 months. Exclusion of a patient resulted from uncontrolled infection, other autoimmune disease, pregnancy or lactation. Amplified TCR beta CDR3 regions came from RNA transcripts. Initially, a first-round RT-PCR of the TCR CDR3 employed the HTBI primer set. MiXCR, applied by TCRdb to the multiplex PCR reads, yields one record per CDR3 protein. The data contain 560,000 or so distinct CDR3 sequences, about 45% of them seen just once; the ten biggest clones take up about 8.2%.

The rearrangement uses TRBV7-2 and TRBJ2-7; the match to TRBD2 covers 7 bases. The material sequenced was peripheral blood or thyroid tissue (not recorded which). This sequence was found in a woman younger than 30 with Graves' hyperthyroidism. This CDR3 reads CASSSWGGPYEQYF. The CDR3 coding sequence is TGTGCCAGCAGCTCTTGGGGAGGGCCGTACGAGCAGTACTTC.